This TCR beta chain was captured by sequencing in a study of T cell changes during pregnancy in multiple sclerosis. Sequencing was performed with immunoSEQ multiplex PCR; in TCRdb, only in-frame clones are kept and a portion is missing. The sample contains over 45,000 clones, more than 85% of which appear only once. The germline V gene encodes CDR1 LNHDA and CDR2 SQIVND (reference sequence). The CDR3 length is 14 residues. Trimming stripped 3 bases from V and 4 bases from J, with 12 bases between. This material consisted of CD4+ T cells from peripheral blood mononuclear cells, taken in the third trimester of pregnancy. V and J are TRBV19 and TRBJ1-2; tentatively, D is TRBD1 (6 bases). The source is a female donor with multiple sclerosis, enrolled in a pregnancy study. The DNA of the CDR3 is TGTGCCAGTAGTATCCCAGGGGCTGCCTATGGCTACACCTTC. Its translation: CASSIPGAAYGYTF.